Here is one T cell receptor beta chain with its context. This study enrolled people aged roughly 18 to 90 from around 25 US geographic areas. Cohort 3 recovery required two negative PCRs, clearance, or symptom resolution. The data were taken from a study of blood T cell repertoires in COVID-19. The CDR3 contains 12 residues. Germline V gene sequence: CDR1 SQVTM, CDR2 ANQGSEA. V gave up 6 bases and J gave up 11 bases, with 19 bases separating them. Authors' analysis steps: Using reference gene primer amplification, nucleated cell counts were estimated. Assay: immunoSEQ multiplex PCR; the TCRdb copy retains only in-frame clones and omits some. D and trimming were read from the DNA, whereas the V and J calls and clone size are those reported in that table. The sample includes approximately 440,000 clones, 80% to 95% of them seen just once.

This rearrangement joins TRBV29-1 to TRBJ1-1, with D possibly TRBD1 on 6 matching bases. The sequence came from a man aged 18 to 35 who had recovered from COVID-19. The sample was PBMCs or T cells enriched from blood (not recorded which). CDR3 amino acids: CSVSPRGARAFF. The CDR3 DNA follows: TGCAGCGTCTCCCCGCGGGGGGCTCGGGCTTTCTTT.